This T cell receptor beta chain was sequenced in a study of Ad26.COV2.S vaccination and SARS-CoV-2 variants. Study information: Vaccine-arm donor from the placebo-controlled COV1001 Ad26.COV2.S trial. The authors gave Ad26.COV2.S intramuscularly, either once or twice 56 days apart.

Treatment denoted: over 15 received Ad26.COV2.S at low or high dose, single or two shots; about five received placebo; per-sample allocation not given. Sampling happened 63 days after the first vaccine or placebo injection. Findings and limits, study-wide: Breadth, reportedly substantial, characterized the spike-specific CD8+ and CD4+ T cell responses after vaccination. Vaccine and placebo groups showed comparable non-spike TCR breadth.

In regard to this clone: Its target is unknown.

TCRdb keeps only in-frame clones here, not all; method: immunoSEQ multiplex PCR. The sample carries roughly 350,000 clones, approximately 90% recorded once. The V and J ends lost 7 bases and 0 bases respectively, with 13 bases between them. The CDR3 has 14 residues. Germline V gene data show CDR1 as SGHTA and CDR2 as FQGNSA. The chain has TRBV7-2 and TRBJ2-7, with D hard to call. Specimen: peripheral blood, collected in a trial of Ad26.COV2.S vaccine versus placebo. This TCR derives from a person aged 18-60 years who received the Ad26.COV2.S COVID-19 vaccine or a placebo. Here the CDR3 DNA reads TGTGCCAGCACCTCTGTCGGAGTCTCCTACGAGCAGTACTTC. Its translation: CASTSVGVSYEQYF.